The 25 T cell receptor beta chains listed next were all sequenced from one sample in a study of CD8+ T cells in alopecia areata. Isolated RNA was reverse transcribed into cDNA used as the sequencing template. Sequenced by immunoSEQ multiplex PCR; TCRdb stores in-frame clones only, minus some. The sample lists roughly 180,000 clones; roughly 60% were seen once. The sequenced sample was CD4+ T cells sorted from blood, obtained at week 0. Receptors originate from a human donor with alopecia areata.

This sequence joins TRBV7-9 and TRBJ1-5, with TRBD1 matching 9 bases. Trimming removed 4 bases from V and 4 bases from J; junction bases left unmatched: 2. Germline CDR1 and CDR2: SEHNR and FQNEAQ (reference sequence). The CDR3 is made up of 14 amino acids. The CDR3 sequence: CASSSGQGNQPQHF. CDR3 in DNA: TGTGCCAGCAGCTCAGGACAGGGGAATCAGCCCCAGCATTTT.

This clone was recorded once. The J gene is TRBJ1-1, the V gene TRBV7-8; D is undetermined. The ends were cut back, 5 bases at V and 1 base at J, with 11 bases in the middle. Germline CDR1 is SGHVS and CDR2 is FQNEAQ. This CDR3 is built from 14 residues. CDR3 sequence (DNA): TGTGCCAGCAGCGTAGGATTGGGGAACACTGAAGCTTTCTTT. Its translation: CASSVGLGNTEAFF.

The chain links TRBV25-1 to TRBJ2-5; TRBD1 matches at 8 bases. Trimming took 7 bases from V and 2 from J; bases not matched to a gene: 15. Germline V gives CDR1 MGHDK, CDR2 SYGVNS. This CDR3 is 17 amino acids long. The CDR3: CASTAHPGTGRQETQYF. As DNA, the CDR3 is TGTGCCAGCACAGCTCACCCCGGGACAGGCCGTCAAGAGACCCAGTACTTC.

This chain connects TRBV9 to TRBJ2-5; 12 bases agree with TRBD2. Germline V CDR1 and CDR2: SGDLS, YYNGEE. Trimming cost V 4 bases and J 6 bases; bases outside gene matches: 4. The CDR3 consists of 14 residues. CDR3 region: CASSKLAGGKTQYF. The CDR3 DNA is TGTGCCAGCAGCAAACTAGCGGGGGGTAAGACCCAGTACTTC.

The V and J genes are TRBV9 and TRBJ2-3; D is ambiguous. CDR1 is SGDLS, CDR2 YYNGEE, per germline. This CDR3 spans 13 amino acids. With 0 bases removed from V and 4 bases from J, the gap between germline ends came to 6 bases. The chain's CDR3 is CASSVDSADTQYF. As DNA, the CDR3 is TGTGCCAGCAGCGTAGATTCCGCAGATACGCAGTATTTT.

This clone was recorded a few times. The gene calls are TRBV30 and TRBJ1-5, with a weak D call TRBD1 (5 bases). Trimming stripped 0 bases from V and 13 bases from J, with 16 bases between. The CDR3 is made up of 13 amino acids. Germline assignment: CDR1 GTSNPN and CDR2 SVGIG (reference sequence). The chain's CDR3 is CAWSVLPGQEQHF. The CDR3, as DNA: TGTGCCTGGAGTGTACTTCCGGGGCAAGAACAGCATTTT.

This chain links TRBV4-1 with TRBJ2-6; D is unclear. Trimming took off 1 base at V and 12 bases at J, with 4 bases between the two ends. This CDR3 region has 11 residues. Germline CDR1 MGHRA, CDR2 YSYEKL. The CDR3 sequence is CASSQGPVLTF. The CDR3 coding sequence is TGCGCCAGCAGCCAAGGCCCCGTCCTGACTTTC.

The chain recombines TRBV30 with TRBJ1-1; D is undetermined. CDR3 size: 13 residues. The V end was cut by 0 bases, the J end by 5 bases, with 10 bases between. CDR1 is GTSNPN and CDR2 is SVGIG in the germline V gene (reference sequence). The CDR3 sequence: CAWSVQRETEAFF. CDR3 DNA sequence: TGTGCCTGGAGTGTACAACGGGAGACTGAAGCTTTCTTT. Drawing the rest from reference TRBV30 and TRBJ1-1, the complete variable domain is SQTIHQWPATLVQPVGSPLSLECTVEGTSNPNLYWYRQAAGRGLQLLFYSVGIGQISSEVPQNLSASRPQDRQFILSSKKLLLSDSGFYLCAWSVQRETEAFFGQGTRLTVV.

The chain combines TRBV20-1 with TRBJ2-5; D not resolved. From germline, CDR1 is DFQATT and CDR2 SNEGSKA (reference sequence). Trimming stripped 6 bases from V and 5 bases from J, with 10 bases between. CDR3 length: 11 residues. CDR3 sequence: CSASKSETQYF. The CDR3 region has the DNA TGCAGTGCCTCCAAATCCGAGACCCAGTACTTC.

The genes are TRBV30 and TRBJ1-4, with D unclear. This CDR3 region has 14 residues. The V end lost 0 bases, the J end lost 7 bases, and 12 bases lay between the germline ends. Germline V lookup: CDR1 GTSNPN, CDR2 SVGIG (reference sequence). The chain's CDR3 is CAWSVGGELEKLFF. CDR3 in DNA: TGTGCCTGGAGTGTAGGTGGTGAACTTGAAAAACTGTTTTTT.

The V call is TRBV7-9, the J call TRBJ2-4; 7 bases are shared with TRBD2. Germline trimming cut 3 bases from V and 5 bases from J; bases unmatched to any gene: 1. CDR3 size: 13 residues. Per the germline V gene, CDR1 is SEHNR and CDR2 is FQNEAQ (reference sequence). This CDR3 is CASSLGGENIQYF. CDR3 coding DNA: TGTGCCAGCAGCTTGGGAGGGGAAAACATTCAGTACTTC.

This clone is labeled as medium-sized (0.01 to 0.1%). CDR3 loop: CASSQGVWTEAFF. CDR3 in DNA: TGTGCCAGCAGCCAAGGGGTTTGGACCGAAGCTTTCTTT. The chain combines TRBV14 with TRBJ1-1; D is unclear. Germline CDR1 and CDR2: SGHDN and FVKESK. V was trimmed by 1 base and J by 8 bases, leaving 11 bases between them. The CDR3 has 13 amino acids. The whole variable domain, filled in from reference TRBV14 and TRBJ1-1, reads EAGVTQFPSHSVIEKGQTVTLRCDPISGHDNLYWYRRVMGKEIKFLLHFVKESKQDESGMPNNRFLAERTGGTYSTLKVQPAELEDSGVYFCASSQGVWTEAFFGQGTRLTVV.

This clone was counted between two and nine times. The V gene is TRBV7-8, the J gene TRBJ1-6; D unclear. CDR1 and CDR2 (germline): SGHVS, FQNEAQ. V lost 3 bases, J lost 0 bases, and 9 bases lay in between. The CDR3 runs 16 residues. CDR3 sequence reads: CASSFGGSSYNSPLHF. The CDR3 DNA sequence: TGTGCCAGCAGCTTCGGCGGGAGCTCCTATAATTCACCCCTCCACTTT.

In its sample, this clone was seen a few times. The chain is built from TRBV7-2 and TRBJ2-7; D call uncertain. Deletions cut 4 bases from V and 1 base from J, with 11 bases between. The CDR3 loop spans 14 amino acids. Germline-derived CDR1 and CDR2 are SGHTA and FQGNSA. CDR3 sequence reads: CASSSNRVSYEQYF. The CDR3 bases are TGTGCCAGCAGCTCTAATAGGGTATCCTACGAGCAGTACTTC.

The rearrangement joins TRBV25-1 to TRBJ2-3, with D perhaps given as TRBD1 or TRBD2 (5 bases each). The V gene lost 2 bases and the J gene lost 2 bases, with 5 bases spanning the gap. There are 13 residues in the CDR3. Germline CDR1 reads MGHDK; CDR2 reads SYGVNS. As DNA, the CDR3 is TGTGCCAGCAGTGAAGGGACCACAGATACGCAGTATTTT. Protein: CASSEGTTDTQYF.

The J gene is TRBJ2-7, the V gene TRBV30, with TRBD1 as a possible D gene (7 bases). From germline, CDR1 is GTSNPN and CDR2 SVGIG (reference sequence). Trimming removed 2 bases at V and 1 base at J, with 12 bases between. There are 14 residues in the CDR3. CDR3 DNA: TGTGCCTGGAGTCTGGGGGGACAGTCCTACGAGCAGTACTTC. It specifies CAWSLGGQSYEQYF.

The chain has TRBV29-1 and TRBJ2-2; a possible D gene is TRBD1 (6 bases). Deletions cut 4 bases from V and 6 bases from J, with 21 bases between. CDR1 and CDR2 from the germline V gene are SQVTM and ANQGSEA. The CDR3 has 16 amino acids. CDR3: CSVVVLRTDGPGELFF. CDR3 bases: TGCAGCGTTGTGGTCCTAAGGACAGACGGGCCCGGGGAGCTGTTTTTT.

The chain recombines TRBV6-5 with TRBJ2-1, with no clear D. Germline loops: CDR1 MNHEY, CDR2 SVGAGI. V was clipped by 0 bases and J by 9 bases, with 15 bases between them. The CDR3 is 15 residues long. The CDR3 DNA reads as TGTGCCAGCAGTTACTCGATAGGTTCCTCTAGTGAGCAGTTCTTC. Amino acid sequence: CASSYSIGSSSEQFF.

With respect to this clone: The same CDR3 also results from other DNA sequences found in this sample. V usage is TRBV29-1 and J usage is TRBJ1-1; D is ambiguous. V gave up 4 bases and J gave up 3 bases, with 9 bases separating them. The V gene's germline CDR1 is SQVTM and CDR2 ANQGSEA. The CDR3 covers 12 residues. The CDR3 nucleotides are TGCAGCGTTGTCGGACGGTACACTGAAGCTTTCTTT. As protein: CSVVGRYTEAFF.

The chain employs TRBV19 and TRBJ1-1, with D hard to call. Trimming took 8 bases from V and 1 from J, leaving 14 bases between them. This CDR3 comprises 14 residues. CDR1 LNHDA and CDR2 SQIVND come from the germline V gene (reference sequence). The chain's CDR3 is CASARGRRNTEAFF. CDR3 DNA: TGTGCCAGTGCGAGAGGACGTAGGAACACTGAAGCTTTCTTT.

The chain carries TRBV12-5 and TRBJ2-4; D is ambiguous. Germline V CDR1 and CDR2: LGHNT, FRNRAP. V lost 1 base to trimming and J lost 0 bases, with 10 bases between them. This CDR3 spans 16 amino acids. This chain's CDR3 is CASGLGLLGAKNIQYF. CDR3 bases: TGTGCTAGTGGTTTGGGACTCCTGGGAGCCAAAAACATTCAGTACTTC.

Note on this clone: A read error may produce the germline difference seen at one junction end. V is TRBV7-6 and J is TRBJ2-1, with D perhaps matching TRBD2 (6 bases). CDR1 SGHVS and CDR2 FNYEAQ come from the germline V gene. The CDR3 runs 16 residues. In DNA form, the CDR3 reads TGTGCCAGCAGCCCGCGAAAATGGGACTCCGACAATGAGCAGTTCTTC. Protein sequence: CASSPRKWDSDNEQFF.

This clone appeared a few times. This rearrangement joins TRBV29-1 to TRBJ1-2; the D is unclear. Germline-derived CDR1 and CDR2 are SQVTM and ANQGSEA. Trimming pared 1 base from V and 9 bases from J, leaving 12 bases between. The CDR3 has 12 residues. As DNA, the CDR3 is TGCAGCGTTGAAGTGGCGGGAATTAGCTACACCTTC. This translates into CSVEVAGISYTF. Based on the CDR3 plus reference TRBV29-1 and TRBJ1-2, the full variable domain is SAVISQKPSRDICQRGTSLTIQCQVDSQVTMMFWYRQQPGQSLTLIATANQGSEATYESGFVIDKFPISRPNLTFSTLTVSNMSPEDSSIYLCSVEVAGISYTFGSGTRLTVV.

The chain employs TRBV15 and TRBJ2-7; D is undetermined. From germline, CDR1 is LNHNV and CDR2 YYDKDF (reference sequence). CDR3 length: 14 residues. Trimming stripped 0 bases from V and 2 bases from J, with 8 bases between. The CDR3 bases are TGTGCCACCAGCAGAGATCTGGGAACCTACGAGCAGTACTTC. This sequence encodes CATSRDLGTYEQYF.

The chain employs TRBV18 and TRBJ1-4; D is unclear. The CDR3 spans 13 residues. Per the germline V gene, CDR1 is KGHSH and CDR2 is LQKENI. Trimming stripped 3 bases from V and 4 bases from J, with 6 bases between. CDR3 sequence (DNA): TGTGCCAGCTCACCGCAGAGTAATGAAAAACTGTTTTTT. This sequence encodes CASSPQSNEKLFF.